The T cell receptor (beta chain) described here comes from a study of blood T cell repertoires in COVID-19. The overall study: Acute and convalescent COVID-19 specimens originated in the United States, Italy and Spain.

Germline loops: CDR1 GTSNPN, CDR2 SVGIG (reference sequence). Trimming stripped 1 base from V and 2 bases from J, with 22 bases between. This CDR3 contains 18 residues. Original processing methods: Cell counts per sample came from amplifying reference gene primers. Measured with immunoSEQ multiplex PCR; TCRdb has only the in-frame clones, and not every one. That table gives V, J and clone size, and the DNA gave D and trimming. This sample carries just under 90,000 clones, less than 80% of them seen once, and the ten largest clones take over 13%. The chain is built from TRBV30 and TRBJ2-3, with D possibly being TRBD2 (6 bases). Specimen: peripheral blood. This clonotype was obtained from a woman of 80 years or more with acute or convalescent COVID-19. CDR3 in DNA: TGTGCCTGGAGTGGGGGACTCCACAGGACCCATTTCACAGATACGCAGTATTTT. Encoded protein: CAWSGGLHRTHFTDTQYF.